One and the same sample provided the 26 T cell receptor beta chains below, sequenced in a study of chronic HIV infection and antiretroviral therapy. Each CDR3 protein gets one entry after TCRdb re-called the 5' RACE reads with MiXCR. Altogether 40,000 to 50,000 distinct CDR3 sequences are present, about a fifth being singletons, with the ten largest covering 2.8%. Material for sequencing was peripheral blood. The receptors shown here come from an adult who had HIV and had not received antiretroviral therapy, or was an uninfected healthy control (not recorded which).

The rearrangement uses TRBV20-1 and TRBJ2-3; no reliable D call. Germline V gives CDR1 DFQATT, CDR2 SNEGSKA (reference sequence). Trimming removed 5 bases from V and 7 bases from J, with 7 bases in between. The CDR3 is made up of 10 amino acids. CDR3 nucleotide sequence: TGCAGTGCTCGCGGAAATACGCAGTATTTT. Its translation: CSARGNTQYF.

The V and J genes are TRBV5-6 and TRBJ1-3, with D tentatively TRBD1 (5 bases). The CDR3 spans 16 residues. The germline CDR1 and CDR2 sequences are SGHDT and YYEEEE. Trimming left V 7 bases short and J 2 bases short, with 19 bases between. The CDR3: CASGVMLQATGNTIYF. CDR3 nucleotide sequence: TGTGCCAGCGGGGTAATGTTACAGGCAACTGGAAACACCATATATTTT.

This chain uses TRBV12-5 with TRBJ1-1; D is possibly TRBD1 (6 bases). V gave up 4 bases and J gave up 5 bases, with 11 bases separating them. CDR3 length: 13 amino acids. From germline, CDR1 is LGHNT and CDR2 FRNRAP. The CDR3 DNA is TGTGCTAGTGGTTGGGGGGGCGGTACTGAAGCTTTCTTT. Protein: CASGWGGGTEAFF.

V and J are TRBV28 and TRBJ1-5; 9 nucleotides match TRBD1. The CDR3 contains 16 residues. The V gene's germline CDR1 is MDHEN and CDR2 SYDVKM. J lost 6 bases, V lost 7 bases, and 13 bases had no gene match. CDR3 bases: TGTGCCAGCATCCCGACCGGGACAGGGTATAGTCAGCCCCAGCATTTT. Its protein product is CASIPTGTGYSQPQHF.

The CDR3 DNA follows: TGTGCCAGCAGCGTCCCCGGATCCGATACGCAGTATTTT. Its translation: CASSVPGSDTQYF. The chain employs TRBV9 and TRBJ2-3; D ambiguous. The V end lost 2 bases, the J end lost 6 bases, and 10 bases lay between the germline ends. Germline-derived CDR1 and CDR2 are SGDLS and YYNGEE. This CDR3 comprises 13 residues.

In this sample, this clonotype turned up a few times. V and J are TRBV20-1 and TRBJ1-5, with D hard to call. The V gene lost 3 bases and the J gene lost 7 bases, with 16 bases spanning the gap. The CDR3 contains 14 residues. Germline V CDR1 and CDR2: DFQATT, SNEGSKA (reference sequence). For the CDR3, the DNA is TGCAGTGCTAGCCGAGCGCCTACCGGACAGCCCCAGCATTTT. Protein product: CSASRAPTGQPQHF.

This clonotype was seen only a few times. The chain employs TRBV20-1 and TRBJ1-5; D call uncertain. There are 12 residues in the CDR3. Germline-derived CDR1 and CDR2 are DFQATT and SNEGSKA (reference sequence). The V end lost 5 bases, the J end lost 0 bases, and 5 bases lay between the germline ends. This chain's CDR3 is CSAGHSNQPQHF. The CDR3 DNA is TGCAGTGCTGGGCATAGCAATCAGCCCCAGCATTTT.

This clonotype has just a few counts. V usage is TRBV15 and J usage is TRBJ1-5, with TRBD1 matching 7 bases. Trimming at V came to 3 bases and at J to 4 bases, leaving 9 bases not matched to a gene. In germline, CDR1 is LNHNV, CDR2 YYDKDF (reference sequence). The CDR3 runs to 16 residues. CDR3 loop: CATSRTPDRSNQPQHF. In nucleotides, the CDR3 is TGTGCCACCAGCAGGACTCCGGACAGGTCTAATCAGCCCCAGCATTTT.

CDR3 sequence (DNA): TGTGCCAGCACTCCAACGCGGGGGCGCATGGACGAGCAGTACTTC. It yields the protein CASTPTRGRMDEQYF. This rearrangement joins TRBV27 to TRBJ2-7; possible D gene TRBD2, 7 bases. The CDR3 runs to 15 residues. Germline assignment: CDR1 MNHEY and CDR2 SMNVEV (reference sequence). V dropped 7 bases and J dropped 5 bases, with 21 bases sitting between them.

This chain uses TRBV4-1 with TRBJ2-7, with D possibly matching TRBD1 (6 bases). Germline loops: CDR1 MGHRA, CDR2 YSYEKL. This CDR3 has 13 residues. Trimming left V 2 bases short and J 5 bases short, with 10 bases between. CDR3 loop: CASSQQGKDEQYF. The CDR3 DNA reads as TGCGCCAGCAGCCAACAGGGGAAGGACGAGCAGTACTTC.

V and J are TRBV6-5 and TRBJ2-3; 12 bases match TRBD2. Trimming cost V 4 bases and J 5 bases; bases outside gene matches: 1. Germline V gene sequence: CDR1 MNHEY, CDR2 SVGAGI. This CDR3 comprises 14 residues. The CDR3 DNA is TGTGCCAGCAGTTCTAGCGGGAGGGGAGATACGCAGTATTTT. It specifies CASSSSGRGDTQYF.

The rearrangement uses TRBV7-9 and TRBJ2-1; TRBD1 might be the D (6 bases). V dropped 8 bases and J dropped 10 bases, with 21 bases sitting between them. The CDR3 is made up of 14 amino acids. In germline, CDR1 is SEHNR, CDR2 FQNEAQ (reference sequence). CDR3 protein: CASANPRGVGEQFF. The CDR3 nucleotides are TGTGCCAGCGCAAATCCCAGGGGAGTAGGGGAGCAGTTCTTC.

A few counts support this clonotype. V is TRBV20-1 and J is TRBJ2-7; D could derive from TRBD1 or TRBD2 (6 bases each). The germline CDR1 and CDR2 sequences are DFQATT and SNEGSKA (reference sequence). Trimming removed 6 bases from V and 0 bases from J, with 15 bases in between. This CDR3 has 14 residues. The CDR3: CSAQEGHLSYEQYF. CDR3 coding DNA: TGCAGTGCGCAGGAGGGACACCTCTCCTACGAGCAGTACTTC.

The rearrangement uses TRBV28 and TRBJ1-5; D unclear. The CDR3 has 12 amino acids. V was pared by 7 bases and J by 4 bases, with 8 bases between. Germline assignment: CDR1 MDHEN and CDR2 SYDVKM. The CDR3 is CASTPGNQPQHF. CDR3 coding DNA: TGTGCCAGCACCCCGGGGAATCAGCCCCAGCATTTT.

This clonotype was detected a few times. The V and J genes are TRBV27 and TRBJ2-1; 7 bases align to TRBD2. Germline V gives CDR1 MNHEY, CDR2 SMNVEV (reference sequence). After removal of 6 bases from V and 0 bases from J, the junction contained 11 bases not matched to a gene. The CDR3 length is 17 residues. The CDR3 region has the DNA TGTGCCAGCAGCAGGTTAGCGGGCGGTAGCTCCTACAATGAGCAGTTCTTC. This translates into CASSRLAGGSSYNEQFF.

The chain carries TRBV4-1 and TRBJ2-3; 8 bases fit TRBD1. V trimming: 1 base; J trimming: 3 bases; junction bases outside the gene matches: 3. CDR1 is MGHRA and CDR2 is YSYEKL in the germline V gene. The CDR3 is 15 amino acids. The CDR3 nucleotides read TGCGCCAGCAGCCAAGGGGACAGGATGACAGATACGCAGTATTTT. Residues: CASSQGDRMTDTQYF.

This clonotype was observed many times. One junction end does not reproduce the germline sequence, and a read error may be involved. The chain joins TRBV29-1 to TRBJ1-1; D might be TRBD1 (6 bases). There are 8 residues in the CDR3. Germline V lookup: CDR1 SQVTM, CDR2 ANQGSEA. Written as DNA, the CDR3 is TGCAGCGCTGAGGACAGTATCTTT. Its translation: CSAEDSIF. Filled out from reference TRBV29-1 and TRBJ1-1, the complete variable domain reads SAVISQKPSRDICQRGTSLTIQCQVDSQVTMMFWYRQQPGQSLTLIATANQGSEATYESGFVIDKFPISRPNLTFSTLTVSNMSPEDSSIYLCSAEDSIFGQGTRLTVV.

CDR3 nucleotide sequence: TGTGCCAGCCTCCACCGCAAAGGGGCGTCCGGAAACACCATATATTTT. Amino acid sequence: CASLHRKGASGNTIYF. The rearrangement joins TRBV28 to TRBJ1-3, with a tentative D call TRBD1 (5 bases). The CDR3 runs to 16 residues. CDR1 is MDHEN and CDR2 is SYDVKM in the germline V gene. Trimming cost V 8 bases and J 4 bases, with 21 bases left between them.

In this sample, this clonotype turned up a few times. The CDR3: CSLQGLDTEAFF. The CDR3 bases are TGCAGCCTACAGGGTTTGGACACTGAAGCTTTCTTT. This chain connects TRBV29-1 to TRBJ1-1; D may be TRBD1 (6 bases). In germline, CDR1 is SQVTM, CDR2 ANQGSEA. V was pared by 8 bases and J by 3 bases, with 13 bases between. This CDR3 is 12 amino acids long.

The chain joins TRBV7-9 to TRBJ2-7, with D perhaps matching TRBD2 (6 bases). This CDR3 has 15 amino acids. Germline V gene data show CDR1 as SEHNR and CDR2 as FQNEAQ (reference sequence). The V and J ends lost 0 bases and 4 bases respectively, with 13 bases between them. CDR3 residues: CASSLAGTRAYEQYF. The CDR3 region has the DNA TGTGCCAGCAGCTTAGCCGGGACTCGGGCTTACGAGCAGTACTTC.

The V gene is TRBV11-2, the J gene TRBJ2-5; D tentatively reads TRBD1 or TRBD2 (6 bases each). Per the germline V gene, CDR1 is SGHAT and CDR2 is FQNNGV. The CDR3 has 15 residues. Deletions cut 5 bases from V and 2 bases from J, with 15 bases between. This chain's CDR3 is CASSVPGAGQETQYF. For the CDR3, the DNA is TGTGCCAGCAGCGTTCCGGGGGCGGGTCAAGAGACCCAGTACTTC.

The table lists this clonotype with a few counts. J is TRBJ1-1 and V is TRBV21-1. TRBV21-1 is recorded as a pseudogene. The CDR3 is 18 amino acids. In nucleotides, the CDR3 is TGTGCCAGCAGCAAAAAGTCTAAGGACGGTATCACCGAGTGGAAAGCTTTCTTT. It yields the protein CASSKKSKDGITEWKAFF.

This clonotype turned up a few times. The chain couples TRBV7-6 to TRBJ2-2; D gene ambiguous. With 1 base removed from V and 1 base from J, the gap between germline ends came to 10 bases. Germline CDR1 reads SGHVS; CDR2 reads FNYEAQ. This CDR3 is built from 16 residues. The CDR3 nucleotides are TGTGCCAGCAGCTTAGGGGCGGACCTGAACACCGGGGAGCTGTTTTTT. Its translation is CASSLGADLNTGELFF.

The chain joins TRBV20-1 to TRBJ2-3, with D possibly being TRBD2 (6 bases). The germline V and J ends were trimmed by 6 bases and 8 bases, with 12 bases remaining between them. The germline V gene encodes CDR1 DFQATT and CDR2 SNEGSKA (reference sequence). The CDR3 is 11 amino acids. CDR3 coding DNA: TGCAGTGCCGCAATGGGAGGTACGCAGTATTTT. Translated: CSAAMGGTQYF.

This clonotype was observed a few times. The chain links TRBV29-1 to TRBJ2-2, with 7 bases fitting TRBD1. Unmatched junction bases numbered 14, after V lost 4 bases and J lost 9 bases. The CDR3 runs 15 residues. CDR1 is SQVTM, CDR2 ANQGSEA, per germline. Here the CDR3 DNA reads TGCAGCGTTGTCCCCGAGGGACAGTCCATACGGGAGCTGTTTTTT. The encoded protein is CSVVPEGQSIRELFF.

This clonotype has more than one count but fewer than ten. V and J are TRBV28 and TRBJ1-6, with D uncertain. The CDR3 covers 17 residues. Germline V CDR1 and CDR2: MDHEN, SYDVKM. V lost 1 base and J lost 3, with 13 bases in between. The DNA of the CDR3 is TGTGCCAGCAGTTTATTTGTTCGCGGCAGCTATAATTCACCCCTCCACTTT. Protein: CASSLFVRGSYNSPLHF.